Below, 4 T cell receptor beta chains from the same sample are listed, as sequenced in a study of PD-1 blockade in mismatch repair-deficient tumors. TCRdb's table, derived via immunoSEQ multiplex PCR, lists solely in-frame clones and lacks some. Of some 120,000 clones in the sample, about 88% are singletons; the top ten hold approximately 13%. Sequenced here: peripheral blood, sampled 44 weeks after starting pembrolizumab. These receptors were obtained from an adult with mismatch repair-deficient cancer.

The CDR3 bases are TGTGCCTGGAGTGACCGTGTCAATCCGCGTTACACAGCGTTCTCTGGAAACACCATATATTTT. This translates into CAWSDRVNPRYTAFSGNTIYF. The rearrangement links TRBV30 to TRBJ1-3, with unresolved D. The CDR3 has 21 amino acids. Germline-derived CDR1 and CDR2 are GTSNPN and SVGIG (reference sequence). V lost 1 base and J 0 bases, leaving 28 bases between the germline ends.

V and J are TRBV9 and TRBJ2-5; 7 bases map to TRBD1. This CDR3 contains 15 residues. After removal of 3 bases from V and 0 bases from J, the junction contained 5 bases not matched to a gene. Germline V gives CDR1 SGDLS, CDR2 YYNGEE. The CDR3 reads CASSGYGTDQETQYF. CDR3 bases: TGTGCCAGCAGCGGGTACGGGACAGACCAAGAGACCCAGTACTTC.

The chain uses TRBV7-2 and TRBJ2-2; weak D call: TRBD2 (5 bases). The V and J ends lost 3 bases and 9 bases respectively, with 17 bases between them. This CDR3 is built from 15 residues. Germline CDR1 and CDR2: SGHTA and FQGNSA. The CDR3 DNA is TGTGCCAGCAGCTTTCCAAGCCGGGGATGGAGGGAGCTGTTTTTT. It is translated as CASSFPSRGWRELFF.

J is TRBJ2-7 and V is TRBV6-1; 11 bases match TRBD2. The CDR3 is 14 residues long. J lost 2 bases, V lost 4 bases, and 1 base had no gene match. CDR1 is MNHNS and CDR2 is SASEGT in the germline V gene. DNA of the CDR3: TGTGCCAGCAGTGTACTAGCGGGAGCCTACGAGCAGTACTTC. This encodes CASSVLAGAYEQYF.